Shown below are 20 T cell receptor beta chains from a single sample sequenced in a study of blood T cell repertoires in COVID-19. Repertoires were generated with immunoSEQ multiplex PCR, while TCRdb's copy carries only in-frame clones and drops some. The sample includes over 200,000 clones, roughly 84% of them seen just once. Sequences were obtained from peripheral blood. These receptors were collected from an elderly woman with active or convalescent COVID-19.

The chain is built from TRBV5-6 and TRBJ2-2, with D unclear. Deletions cut 1 base from V and 2 bases from J, with 6 bases between. The CDR3 loop spans 14 amino acids. Germline V gene data show CDR1 as SGHDT and CDR2 as YYEEEE. CDR3 residues: CASSLILNTGELFF. The CDR3 region has the DNA TGTGCCAGCAGCTTGATCCTAAACACCGGGGAGCTGTTTTTT.

This chain connects TRBV5-1 to TRBJ2-3; 10 nucleotides line up with TRBD2. The junction had 5 bases not matched to a gene; V was cut back by 4 bases and J by 6 bases. CDR1 and CDR2 (germline): SGHRS, YFSETQ. The CDR3 totals 14 residues. The CDR3 nucleotides read TGCGCCAGCAGCCACGGGACTAGCGATGATACGCAGTATTTT. It codes for CASSHGTSDDTQYF.

The J gene is TRBJ2-2, the V gene TRBV5-3; 14 positions match TRBD2. TRBV5-3 is sorted into the ORF group, with uncertain function. The junction had 7 bases not matched to a gene; V was cut back by 2 bases and J by 4 bases. The CDR3 runs 18 residues. The CDR3 here is CARSLNGTSGSSTGELFF. CDR3 sequence (DNA): TGTGCCAGAAGCTTAAATGGGACTAGCGGGAGCTCCACCGGGGAGCTGTTTTTT.

In regard to this clone: Other DNA sequences in this specimen translate into the identical CDR3. The V gene is TRBV5-5, the J gene TRBJ2-7; weak D call: TRBD2 (6 bases). The ends were cut back, 2 bases at V and 3 bases at J, with 12 bases in the middle. Germline assignment: CDR1 SGHKS and CDR2 YYEKEE (reference sequence). The CDR3 length is 14 residues. CDR3 nucleotide sequence: TGTGCCAGCAGCTTAGGGACTGGCCGCTACGAGCAGTACTTC. Translating it yields CASSLGTGRYEQYF.

This chain links TRBV30 with TRBJ1-6; 7 nucleotides align to TRBD1. The CDR3 contains 13 residues. Germline CDR1 is GTSNPN and CDR2 is SVGIG (reference sequence). V was clipped by 4 bases and J by 6 bases; unmatched bases: 3. CDR3 DNA sequence: TGTGCCTGGAACAGGGGCGGTAATTCACCCCTCCACTTT. Amino acids: CAWNRGGNSPLHF.

The rearrangement joins TRBV10-3 to TRBJ1-4, with 8 bases aligning to TRBD1. The CDR3 is made up of 17 amino acids. V was pared by 2 bases and J by 7 bases, with 12 bases of the junction left unmatched. Per the germline V gene, CDR1 is ENHRY and CDR2 is SYGVKD. CDR3 region: CAISEVLRNRGSEKLFF. Written as DNA, the CDR3 is TGTGCCATCAGTGAGGTCTTAAGGAACAGGGGGAGTGAAAAACTGTTTTTT.

The V gene is TRBV5-1, the J gene TRBJ2-7; TRBD1 might be the D (6 bases). Germline V CDR1 and CDR2: SGHRS, YFSETQ. V was cut by 4 bases and J by 1 base, with 12 bases left in between. The CDR3 covers 14 residues. As DNA, the CDR3 is TGCGCCAGCAGCGTCCAGGACAGTTCCTACGAGCAGTACTTC. It encodes CASSVQDSSYEQYF. Full variable domain (rest looked up from reference TRBV5-1 and TRBJ2-7): KAGVTQTPRYLIKTRGQQVTLSCSPISGHRSVSWYQQTPGQGLQFLFEYFSETQRNKGNFPGRFSGRQFSNSRSEMNVSTLELGDSALYLCASSVQDSSYEQYFGPGTRLTVT.

This clone has a count of ten or more. The V call is TRBV19, the J call TRBJ2-7; D gene ambiguous. CDR1 is LNHDA, CDR2 SQIVND, per germline (reference sequence). Trimming removed 3 bases at V and 2 bases at J, with 8 bases between. CDR3 length equals 13 residues. CDR3 bases: TGTGCCAGTAGTATCCAGTATCCCTACGAGCAGTACTTC. Its translation is CASSIQYPYEQYF. Together with reference TRBV19 and TRBJ2-7, the CDR3 gives the full variable domain: DGGITQSPKYLFRKEGQNVTLSCEQNLNHDAMYWYRQDPGQGLRLIYYSQIVNDFQKGDIAEGYSVSREKKESFPLTVTSAQKNPTAFYLCASSIQYPYEQYFGPGTRLTVT.

The chain carries TRBV3-1 (or the pseudogene TRBV3-2) and TRBJ1-6, with a weak D call TRBD1 (6 bases). Germline assignment: CDR1 LGHDT and CDR2 YNNKEL (reference sequence). V was cut by 1 base and J by 5 bases, with 9 bases left in between. The CDR3 has 15 residues. In nucleotides, the CDR3 is TGTGCCAGCAGCCAAGGCACAGGGAATAATTCACCCCTCCACTTT. Translating gives CASSQGTGNNSPLHF.

The rearrangement links TRBV18 to TRBJ1-1; D possibly corresponds to TRBD1 (5 bases). The CDR3 extends over 15 amino acids. Germline V CDR1 and CDR2: KGHSH, LQKENI. Trimming left V 0 bases short and J 0 bases short, with 8 bases between. CDR3 loop: CASSPPGGVNTEAFF. In nucleotides, the CDR3 is TGTGCCAGCTCACCACCGGGGGGAGTGAACACTGAAGCTTTCTTT. Drawing the rest from reference TRBV18 and TRBJ1-1, the complete variable domain is NAGVMQNPRHLVRRRGQEARLRCSPMKGHSHVYWYRQLPEEGLKFMVYLQKENIIDESGMPKERFSAEFPKEGPSILRIQQVVRGDSAAYFCASSPPGGVNTEAFFGQGTRLTVV.

V is TRBV5-5 and J is TRBJ2-4; weak D call: TRBD1 (6 bases). The V end was cut by 1 base, the J end by 7 bases, with 9 bases between. The CDR3 has 13 residues. The germline CDR1 and CDR2 sequences are SGHKS and YYEKEE (reference sequence). CDR3 in amino acids: CASSLPGENIQYF. The CDR3 DNA follows: TGTGCCAGCAGCTTGCCAGGGGAGAACATTCAGTACTTC.

This clone occurred a few times. This chain links TRBV9 with TRBJ1-4; D may be TRBD1 (5 bases). Per the germline V gene, CDR1 is SGDLS and CDR2 is YYNGEE. Trimming took 0 bases from V and 6 from J, leaving 12 bases between them. The CDR3 covers 15 residues. The CDR3 DNA follows: TGTGCCAGCAGCGTAGCACCCAGGGAAGATGAAAAACTGTTTTTT. Translation gives CASSVAPREDEKLFF.

The gene calls are TRBV7-2 and TRBJ2-7; 8 bases fit TRBD1. V trimming: 5 bases; J trimming: 0 bases; junction bases outside the gene matches: 6. The CDR3 has 15 amino acids. CDR1 SGHTA and CDR2 FQGNSA come from the germline V gene. The CDR3 reads CASSLSGGPSYEQYF. CDR3 nucleotides: TGTGCCAGCAGCCTGTCAGGGGGCCCCTCCTACGAGCAGTACTTC.

This clone has a handful of counts. The CDR3 DNA reads TGTGCCAGCAGCAAGGCACAGGGGGTAGGGGAGACCCAGTACTTC. The encoded protein is CASSKAQGVGETQYF. The chain combines TRBV7-9 with TRBJ2-5, with 8 bases fitting TRBD1. The germline CDR1 and CDR2 sequences are SEHNR and FQNEAQ (reference sequence). The V gene end was trimmed by 5 bases and the J gene end by 5 bases; junction bases not matched to a gene: 10. The CDR3 runs to 15 residues.

This sequence joins TRBV19 and TRBJ2-5, with 10 bases matching TRBD2. Trimming removed 2 bases from V and 6 bases from J; junction bases left unmatched: 12. This CDR3 is 17 amino acids long. CDR1 LNHDA and CDR2 SQIVND come from the germline V gene (reference sequence). CDR3 loop: CASSISGAGGDLKTQYF. In DNA, the CDR3 is TGTGCCAGTAGTATATCAGGAGCGGGAGGGGATCTAAAGACCCAGTACTTC.

This clone was picked up one time. The chain recombines TRBV5-1 with TRBJ1-1; no reliable D call. Deletions cut 2 bases from V and 1 base from J, with 6 bases between. Germline loops: CDR1 SGHRS, CDR2 YFSETQ. This CDR3 region has 13 residues. CDR3 residues: CASSLQRNTEAFF. The CDR3 DNA reads TGCGCCAGCAGCTTACAGAGGAACACTGAAGCTTTCTTT.

The rearrangement links TRBV7-7 to TRBJ2-5; 13 bases are a match to TRBD2. The CDR3 spans 16 residues. V dropped 5 bases and J dropped 5; count of bases not matched to a gene: 8. Germline assignment: CDR1 SSHAT and CDR2 FNYEAQ (reference sequence). The CDR3 is CASSLRTSGSSETQYF. The CDR3 region has the DNA TGTGCCAGCAGCCTAAGGACTAGCGGGAGTAGTGAGACCCAGTACTTC.

The rearrangement links TRBV18 to TRBJ1-1; perhaps TRBD1 as D (6 bases). The CDR3 has 14 residues. The V gene lost 1 base and the J gene lost 2 bases, with 8 bases spanning the gap. Germline V lookup: CDR1 KGHSH, CDR2 LQKENI. Here the CDR3 DNA reads TGTGCCAGCTCACCACAAGGGGGTAACACTGAAGCTTTCTTT. Amino acids: CASSPQGGNTEAFF.

This chain connects TRBV7-2 to TRBJ2-3; D is perhaps TRBD2 (5 bases). Germline assignment: CDR1 SGHTA and CDR2 FQGNSA. Between the trimmed V and J ends, which lost 2 bases and 4 bases, there was a span of 13 bases. The CDR3 consists of 15 residues. The CDR3 spells CASSLFGVSADTQYF. DNA for the CDR3: TGTGCCAGCAGCTTATTCGGGGTGTCGGCAGATACGCAGTATTTT.

In this sample, this clone turned up once. The chain uses TRBV4-1 and TRBJ2-3, with TRBD1 identical over 8 bases. The CDR3 spans 15 residues. CDR1 and CDR2 from the germline V gene are MGHRA and YSYEKL. V dropped 1 base and J dropped 4; count of bases not matched to a gene: 4. Written as DNA, the CDR3 is TGCGCCAGCAGCCAAGGTAGACAGGGGCCAGATACGCAGTATTTT. Its translation: CASSQGRQGPDTQYF.